This T cell receptor (beta chain) was identified in a study of blood T cell repertoires in COVID-19. V lost 4 bases and J lost 7; bases outside the gene matches: 7. This CDR3 is built from 14 residues. From germline, CDR1 is SGHNT and CDR2 YYREEE (reference sequence). Produced via immunoSEQ multiplex PCR; TCRdb's table is partial and in-frame only. The sample includes some 130,000 clones, approximately 79% seen only once; the top ten take 3% to 4.5%. The sequence was obtained from a man between 60 and 75 years old with acute or convalescent COVID-19. The sample taken for sequencing was peripheral blood. The chain has TRBV5-4 and TRBJ2-1; 8 bases are a match to TRBD1. The CDR3 DNA reads TGTGCCAGCAGCGTCCAGGGGGCGAGGAATGAGCAGTTCTTC. Translated, it gives CASSVQGARNEQFF.